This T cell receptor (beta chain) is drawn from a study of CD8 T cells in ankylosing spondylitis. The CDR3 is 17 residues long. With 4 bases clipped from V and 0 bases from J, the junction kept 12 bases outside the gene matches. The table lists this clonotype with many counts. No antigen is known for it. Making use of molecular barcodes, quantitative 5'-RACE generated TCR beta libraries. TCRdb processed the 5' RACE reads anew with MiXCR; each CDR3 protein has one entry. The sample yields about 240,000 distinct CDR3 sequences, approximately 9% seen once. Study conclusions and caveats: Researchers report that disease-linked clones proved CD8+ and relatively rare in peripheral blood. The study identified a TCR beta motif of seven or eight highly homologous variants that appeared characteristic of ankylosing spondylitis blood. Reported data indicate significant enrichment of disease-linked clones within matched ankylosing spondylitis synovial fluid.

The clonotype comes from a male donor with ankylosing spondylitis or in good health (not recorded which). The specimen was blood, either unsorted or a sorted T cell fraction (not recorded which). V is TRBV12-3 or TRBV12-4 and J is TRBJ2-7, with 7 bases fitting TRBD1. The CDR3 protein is CASSSCLCRDSSYEQYF. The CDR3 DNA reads TGTGCCAGCAGTTCCTGCTTATGTCGGGACAGCTCCTACGAGCAGTACTTC.